These 31 T cell receptor beta chains were sequenced from one sample in a study of PD-L1 blockade in urothelial cancer. TCRdb's copy holds only in-frame clones and misses some; the assay was immunoSEQ multiplex PCR. The sample yields about 19,000 clones, 80% to 90% seen once. This material consisted of PBMCs, taken around atezolizumab (anti-PD-L1) treatment. The receptor source for this set is a man aged 45-65 years with urothelial cancer.

The V and J genes are TRBV7-2 and TRBJ2-3; D may be TRBD2 (6 bases). The CDR3 is 16 amino acids. Trimming removed 8 bases at V and 2 bases at J, with 20 bases between. CDR1 SGHTA and CDR2 FQGNSA come from the germline V gene. CDR3 sequence reads: CASSRVAGRITDTQYF. The CDR3 DNA sequence: TGTGCCAGCTCCAGGGTTGCGGGGAGAATCACAGATACGCAGTATTTT.

The rearrangement links TRBV9 to TRBJ2-3; TRBD2 aligns across 12 bases. J was trimmed by 3 bases and V by 3 bases; bases with no gene match: 5. From germline, CDR1 is SGDLS and CDR2 YYNGEE. The CDR3 is 16 amino acids. DNA of the CDR3: TGTGCCAGCAGCGGAACTAGCGGGGGGAGGACAGATACGCAGTATTTT. It specifies CASSGTSGGRTDTQYF.

The V gene is TRBV27, the J gene TRBJ1-2; 7 bases line up with TRBD1. V shed 10 bases and J 8 bases; nucleotides not matched to a gene: 22. The germline gives CDR1 MNHEY, CDR2 SMNVEV (reference sequence). CDR3 length: 16 amino acids. The CDR3 is CATLGQATARGRGYTF. Written as DNA, the CDR3 is TGTGCCACCCTAGGACAGGCCACGGCGCGTGGGCGAGGCTACACCTTC.

This rearrangement joins TRBV27 to TRBJ1-5, with D hard to call. Germline CDR1 is MNHEY and CDR2 is SMNVEV (reference sequence). This CDR3 spans 14 amino acids. The V gene lost 5 bases and the J gene lost 2 bases, with 10 bases spanning the gap. The DNA for the CDR3 is TGTGCCAGCAGTCCTATAATGGGCAATCAGCCCCAGCATTTT. This sequence encodes CASSPIMGNQPQHF.

Only a few counts were recorded for this clone. The V call is TRBV18, the J call TRBJ2-7; the D is unclear. The V end was cut by 0 bases, the J end by 7 bases, with 13 bases between. The germline CDR1 and CDR2 sequences are KGHSH and LQKENI. The CDR3 spans 14 residues. Written as DNA, the CDR3 is TGTGCCAGCTCACCACCGATCGGGTCTACGGAGCAGTACTTC. It codes for CASSPPIGSTEQYF.

This chain links TRBV6-1 with TRBJ1-3; no clear D. Trimming shortened V by 2 bases and J by 0 bases, and 14 bases separated the two germline ends. The CDR3 runs 17 residues. CDR1 MNHNS and CDR2 SASEGT come from the germline V gene. CDR3 residues: CASSELGSTSSGNTIYF. Here the CDR3 DNA reads TGTGCCAGCAGTGAACTCGGGTCCACTAGCTCTGGAAACACCATATATTTT.

The chain joins TRBV9 to TRBJ2-1, with 7 bases fitting TRBD2. Trimming removed 5 bases from V and 4 bases from J; junction bases left unmatched: 12. The CDR3 loop spans 16 amino acids. The germline V gene encodes CDR1 SGDLS and CDR2 YYNGEE. The DNA for the CDR3 is TGTGCCAGCAGTGGAAGGGAGAGGCGGGGGTACAATGAGCAGTTCTTC. Translation: CASSGRERRGYNEQFF.

This clone was recorded a few times. This CDR3 is CASSQGGVGWAKNIQYF. The CDR3 nucleotides read TGCGCCAGCAGCCAAGGGGGGGTGGGTTGGGCCAAAAACATTCAGTACTTC. The chain employs TRBV4-1 and TRBJ2-4; maybe TRBD2 (6 bases). The CDR3 has 17 amino acids. Germline V gene sequence: CDR1 MGHRA, CDR2 YSYEKL. With 1 base removed from V and 1 base from J, the gap between germline ends came to 14 bases.

CDR3 sequence: CASSLGASTDTQYF. CDR3 bases: TGCGCCAGCAGCTTGGGGGCAAGCACAGATACGCAGTATTTT. The rearrangement links TRBV5-1 to TRBJ2-3; no reliable D call. Between the trimmed V and J ends, which lost 0 bases and 0 bases, there was a span of 5 bases. Looked up from germline, CDR1 is SGHRS and CDR2 is YFSETQ. The CDR3 runs 14 residues.

The chain joins TRBV7-9 to TRBJ1-1; weak D call: TRBD1 (5 bases). Germline values: CDR1 SEHNR, CDR2 FQNEAQ (reference sequence). Between the trimmed V and J ends, which lost 0 bases and 3 bases, there was a span of 20 bases. There are 18 residues in the CDR3. The CDR3 loop is CASSLAPGGLRGDTEAFF. The CDR3 DNA sequence: TGTGCCAGCAGCTTAGCCCCCGGCGGCCTTCGGGGGGACACTGAAGCTTTCTTT. Variable domain in full (rest from reference TRBV7-9 and TRBJ1-1): DTGVSQNPRHKITKRGQNVTFRCDPISEHNRLYWYRQTLGQGPEFLTYFQNEAQLEKSRLLSDRFSAERPKGSFSTLEIQRTEQGDSAMYLCASSLAPGGLRGDTEAFFGQGTRLTVV.

The table lists this clone with a count of one. The genes are TRBV12-5 and TRBJ1-1; maybe TRBD1 (5 bases). Germline V gives CDR1 LGHNT, CDR2 FRNRAP. The CDR3 loop spans 14 amino acids. V was cut by 2 bases and J by 7 bases, with 14 bases left in between. CDR3 protein: CASGLWGGGGEAFF. The CDR3 DNA sequence: TGTGCTAGTGGTTTGTGGGGCGGGGGGGGTGAAGCTTTCTTT. The whole variable domain, filled in from reference TRBV12-5 and TRBJ1-1, reads DARVTQTPRHKVTEMGQEVTMRCQPILGHNTVFWYRQTMMQGLELLAYFRNRAPLDDSGMPKDRFSAEMPDATLATLKIQPSEPRDSAVYFCASGLWGGGGEAFFGQGTRLTVV.

This clone occurred a few times. The chain is built from TRBV5-1 and TRBJ1-1, with D perhaps matching TRBD1 (5 bases). Germline V gives CDR1 SGHRS, CDR2 YFSETQ. The CDR3 is 14 residues long. V gave up 9 bases and J gave up 3 bases, with 18 bases separating them. In DNA form, the CDR3 reads TGCGCCACAACCCTCGGGGGGAGGGACACTGAAGCTTTCTTT. Translation gives CATTLGGRDTEAFF.

The rearrangement links TRBV29-1 to TRBJ2-2; 8 bases fit TRBD1. The junction had 13 bases not matched to a gene; V was cut back by 6 bases and J by 1 base. CDR1 and CDR2 (germline): SQVTM, ANQGSEA. CDR3 length: 17 amino acids. The CDR3: CSVRTNQDRVNTGELFF. CDR3 in DNA: TGCAGCGTCCGGACCAATCAGGACAGGGTGAACACCGGGGAGCTGTTTTTT.

This chain links TRBV29-1 with TRBJ1-2; 8 positions agree with TRBD1. CDR1 and CDR2 (germline): SQVTM, ANQGSEA. CDR3 size: 15 residues. V lost 6 bases and J lost 4; bases outside the gene matches: 13. CDR3 in amino acids: CSVLSAGTGTYGYTF. Written as DNA, the CDR3 is TGCAGCGTCCTTTCCGCCGGGACAGGTACCTATGGCTACACCTTC.

V is TRBV7-6 and J is TRBJ1-5, with D possibly matching TRBD1 (5 bases). Germline loops: CDR1 SGHVS, CDR2 FNYEAQ. V gave up 5 bases and J gave up 1 base, with 15 bases separating them. The length of the CDR3 is 16 residues. The CDR3 DNA reads TGTGCCAGCAGCCCCCACTCAGGGTTGAGCAATCAGCCCCAGCATTTT. Its translation: CASSPHSGLSNQPQHF.

J is TRBJ2-1 and V is TRBV5-6; TRBD1 matches 7 bases. Losses at the gene ends were 2 bases for V and 6 bases for J; bases not matched to a gene: 8. This CDR3 contains 15 residues. CDR1 is SGHDT, CDR2 YYEEEE, per germline. CDR3 region: CASSFQGSGGNEQFF. The CDR3 nucleotides are TGTGCCAGCAGCTTCCAGGGGTCAGGGGGCAATGAGCAGTTCTTC.

The CDR3 protein is CASSFSSHLDGRTSTDTQYF. DNA of the CDR3: TGTGCCAGCAGCTTCTCCTCCCACCTTGACGGCAGGACTAGCACAGATACGCAGTATTTT. V usage is TRBV11-3 and J usage is TRBJ2-3; possible D gene TRBD2, 5 bases. Trimming cost V 3 bases and J 0 bases, with 25 bases left between them. Germline V gene data show CDR1 as SGHNT and CDR2 as YENEEA. The length of the CDR3 is 20 residues.

The chain has TRBV25-1 and TRBJ2-3; 7 bases are shared with TRBD1. The CDR3 runs to 15 residues. V lost 2 bases and J lost 2; bases outside the gene matches: 4. CDR1 and CDR2 (germline): MGHDK, SYGVNS. CDR3 amino acids: CASSERQGFTDTQYF. In DNA form, the CDR3 reads TGTGCCAGCAGTGAACGACAGGGTTTCACAGATACGCAGTATTTT.

This clone was counted once. V and J are TRBV6-6 and TRBJ2-2; TRBD2 is a possible D gene (5 bases). Germline CDR1 is MNHNY and CDR2 is SVGAGI (reference sequence). Deletions cut 0 bases from V and 2 bases from J, with 7 bases between. The CDR3 spans 15 residues. CDR3 in amino acids: CASSYSRTNTGELFF. The CDR3 coding sequence is TGTGCCAGCAGTTACTCTAGGACTAACACCGGGGAGCTGTTTTTT.

The genes are TRBV6-1 and TRBJ1-5; D ambiguous. The CDR3 is 15 residues long. V lost 3 bases, J lost 6 bases, and 15 bases lay in between. Germline CDR1 is MNHNS and CDR2 is SASEGT. The CDR3 reads CASSERQLVSQPQHF. The DNA of the CDR3 is TGTGCCAGCAGTGAGCGGCAGCTTGTGAGTCAGCCCCAGCATTTT.

The V gene is TRBV27, the J gene TRBJ1-5; 7 bases match TRBD1. Looked up from germline, CDR1 is MNHEY and CDR2 is SMNVEV (reference sequence). The CDR3 is made up of 15 amino acids. Trimming at V came to 1 base and at J to 5 bases, leaving 5 bases not matched to a gene. CDR3 protein: CASSLFTGADQPQHF. CDR3 bases: TGTGCCAGCAGTTTATTTACAGGGGCCGATCAGCCCCAGCATTTT.

The V gene is TRBV4-3, the J gene TRBJ1-2; D perhaps matches TRBD1 (5 bases). This CDR3 spans 17 amino acids. Per the germline V gene, CDR1 is LGHNA and CDR2 is YSLEER. The V and J ends lost 0 bases and 8 bases respectively, with 22 bases between them. The CDR3 region is CASSQDLRAGVLGGYTF. CDR3 nucleotide sequence: TGCGCCAGCAGCCAAGATCTCAGGGCGGGGGTACTTGGAGGCTACACCTTC.

The genes are TRBV10-1 and TRBJ2-1; D is perhaps TRBD1 (6 bases). CDR1 and CDR2 from the germline V gene are WNHNN and SYGVQD (reference sequence). V lost 3 bases to trimming and J lost 9 bases, with 18 bases between them. CDR3 length: 15 residues. CDR3 sequence: CASSEGGEESGEQFF. CDR3 in DNA: TGCGCCAGCAGTGAAGGGGGAGAGGAATCGGGTGAGCAGTTCTTC.

The rearrangement links TRBV7-8 to TRBJ2-5; no clear D gene. CDR3 size: 14 residues. The germline CDR1 and CDR2 sequences are SGHVS and FQNEAQ. V lost 2 bases and J 8 bases, leaving 15 bases between the germline ends. Here the CDR3 DNA reads TGTGCCAGCAGCTTACGTCGCCCTCCAGGTACCCAGTACTTC. Protein product: CASSLRRPPGTQYF.

The gene calls are TRBV11-3 and TRBJ2-4; 9 nucleotides agree with TRBD2. The CDR3 runs to 20 residues. Germline V gene sequence: CDR1 SGHNT, CDR2 YENEEA. V trimming: 2 bases; J trimming: 1 base; junction bases outside the gene matches: 15. CDR3: CASSLPSASGAGGAKNIQYF. The CDR3 DNA reads TGTGCCAGCAGCTTACCGTCGGCTAGCGGGGCAGGCGGGGCCAAAAACATTCAGTACTTC.

This chain uses TRBV7-2 with TRBJ2-7; tentatively, D is TRBD2 (5 bases). Trimming stripped 1 base from V and 4 bases from J, with 8 bases between. The CDR3 spans 13 residues. Germline CDR1 reads SGHTA; CDR2 reads FQGNSA. CDR3 protein: CASSLEREYEQYF. In nucleotides, the CDR3 is TGTGCCAGCAGCTTAGAGAGGGAGTACGAGCAGTACTTC. Full variable domain (remainder filled in from reference TRBV7-2 and TRBJ2-7): GAGVSQSPSNKVTEKGKDVELRCDPISGHTALYWYRQSLGQGLEFLIYFQGNSAPDKSGLPSDRFSAERTGGSVSTLTIQRTQQEDSAVYLCASSLEREYEQYFGPGTRLTVT.

This clone has more than one count but fewer than ten. The V and J genes are TRBV5-1 and TRBJ1-1, with no clear D. Germline assignment: CDR1 SGHRS and CDR2 YFSETQ. The CDR3 runs 16 residues. Between the trimmed V and J ends, which lost 0 bases and 2 bases, there was a span of 14 bases. Here the CDR3 DNA reads TGCGCCAGCAGCTTGGAGCCGGGTTGGCGAAACACTGAAGCTTTCTTT. Translated, it gives CASSLEPGWRNTEAFF. Variable domain in full (rest from reference TRBV5-1 and TRBJ1-1): KAGVTQTPRYLIKTRGQQVTLSCSPISGHRSVSWYQQTPGQGLQFLFEYFSETQRNKGNFPGRFSGRQFSNSRSEMNVSTLELGDSALYLCASSLEPGWRNTEAFFGQGTRLTVV.

DNA for the CDR3: TGTGCCAGCAGCACTAATGGGGTGGACAGCCGCAATGAGCAGTTCTTC. Protein product: CASSTNGVDSRNEQFF. The chain is built from TRBV21-1 and TRBJ2-1; TRBD1 is the table's D call, not checked against the DNA. TRBV21-1 is listed as a pseudogene. This CDR3 contains 16 residues.

This clone was seen once. The chain uses TRBV7-9 and TRBJ2-7; the D gene is possibly TRBD2 (5 bases). V was cut by 1 base and J by 0 bases, with 19 bases left in between. This CDR3 has 18 residues. Per germline, CDR1 SEHNR and CDR2 FQNEAQ (reference sequence). The CDR3 DNA sequence: TGTGCCAGCAGCTTAGAGACAATCAGGACTTGGGGCTCCTACGAGCAGTACTTC. Translation: CASSLETIRTWGSYEQYF.

This sequence joins TRBV5-3 and TRBJ2-7; a possible D gene is TRBD1 (5 bases). TRBV5-3 falls under the ORF class, with uncertain function. This CDR3 has 12 amino acids. Trimming stripped 7 bases from V and 0 bases from J, with 8 bases between. CDR3 sequence: CARGRVSYEQYF. The CDR3 region has the DNA TGTGCCAGAGGCAGGGTCTCCTACGAGCAGTACTTC.

The V gene is TRBV7-2, the J gene TRBJ1-1; D is ambiguous. Germline V gives CDR1 SGHTA, CDR2 FQGNSA. The CDR3 extends over 12 amino acids. Trimming shortened V by 5 bases and J by 10 bases, and 14 bases separated the two germline ends. CDR3 DNA: TGTGCCAGCAGCCAAGACCTAGGCGGAGCTTTCTTT. Its protein product is CASSQDLGGAFF.